This T cell receptor beta chain stems from a study of CD4 and CD8 cells across lung adenocarcinoma regions. The CDR3 runs 15 residues. The V gene's germline CDR1 is MNHNS and CDR2 SASEGT. TCRdb fed the PCR reads into MiXCR, producing one record per CDR3 protein. The table shows thousands of distinct CDR3 sequences, with 50% to 75% occurring only once. Donors had localized lung adenocarcinoma, a non-small cell lung cancer. The sequence derives from a female donor with lung adenocarcinoma. The CD4 and CD8 labels of this study may be unreliable. Input material: CD4+ T cells from the margin of a lung tumor. The genes are TRBV6-1 and TRBJ2-1; 12 bases line up with TRBD2. With the DNA end fitting TRBJ2-7 better, the J assignment may be wrong. The CDR3 DNA is TGTGCCAGCAGTGAATCCAGGACTAGCGGGACCGAGCAGTACTTC. The encoded protein is CASSESRTSGTEQYF.